These 28 T cell receptor beta chains came from one sample sequenced in a study of neurological immune-mediated disorders. MiXCR, run by TCRdb on the 5' RACE reads, gives a single entry per CDR3 protein. Of around 70,000 distinct CDR3 sequences detected, approximately 5.2% appear once; the ten largest clones hold about 2.8%. The sequenced sample consisted of PBMCs. The receptors come from a young woman with multiple sclerosis.

At least ten counts were recorded for this clonotype. The rearrangement links TRBV7-6 to TRBJ2-1, with D unclear. CDR3 size: 13 residues. Germline V gene data show CDR1 as SGHVS and CDR2 as FNYEAQ. V lost 2 bases, J lost 9 bases, and 11 bases lay in between. CDR3 region: CASSLRANGEQFF. DNA for the CDR3: TGTGCCAGCAGCTTACGGGCGAATGGTGAGCAGTTCTTC.

The chain joins TRBV5-1 to TRBJ2-1; D not certain. Trimming shortened V by 2 bases and J by 4 bases, and 7 bases separated the two germline ends. The germline CDR1 and CDR2 sequences are SGHRS and YFSETQ. The CDR3 consists of 13 residues. CDR3 region: CASSFRAYNEQFF. In DNA, the CDR3 is TGCGCCAGCAGCTTCAGAGCTTACAATGAGCAGTTCTTC.

This clonotype came up many times. The V and J genes are TRBV5-1 and TRBJ2-5; D could derive from TRBD1 or TRBD2 (5 bases each). CDR3 length: 15 amino acids. Germline values: CDR1 SGHRS, CDR2 YFSETQ. The V end was cut by 2 bases, the J end by 0 bases, with 11 bases between. CDR3 sequence (DNA): TGCGCCAGCAGCTTAGGGACCGGGTACCAAGAGACCCAGTACTTC. Residues: CASSLGTGYQETQYF.

This clonotype was seen many times. The junction departs from the called germline gene at one end, perhaps through a read error. CDR3 nucleotide sequence: TGCGCCAGCAGCCAAGGGAGCGGGGGGGCCTATAATGAGCAGTTCTTC. Residues: CASSQGSGGAYNEQFF. The V call is TRBV4-1, the J call TRBJ2-1; 10 bases align to TRBD2. The CDR3 contains 16 residues. Germline loops: CDR1 MGHRA, CDR2 YSYEKL.

This clonotype was detected ten times or more. The chain carries TRBV6-5 and TRBJ1-6; D unresolved. With 0 bases removed from V and 7 bases from J, the gap between germline ends came to 13 bases. The V gene's germline CDR1 is MNHEY and CDR2 SVGAGI. The CDR3 runs to 16 residues. CDR3 protein: CASSYSTGRLNSPLHF. The CDR3 DNA reads as TGTGCCAGCAGTTACTCGACGGGCAGGTTGAATTCACCCCTCCACTTT.

The sample holds many counts of this clonotype. This chain connects TRBV20-1 to TRBJ2-1; the D gene is possibly TRBD2 (6 bases). V lost 3 bases and J 5 bases, leaving 11 bases between the germline ends. The CDR3 runs 13 residues. CDR1 and CDR2 from the germline V gene are DFQATT and SNEGSKA (reference sequence). In DNA form, the CDR3 reads TGCAGTGCTAGTCAGGGACTTGACAATGAGCAGTTCTTC. It is translated as CSASQGLDNEQFF.

The sample holds many counts of this clonotype. This rearrangement joins TRBV9 to TRBJ2-3, with unresolved D. Trimming removed 4 bases at V and 0 bases at J, with 9 bases between. This CDR3 is 14 amino acids long. From germline, CDR1 is SGDLS and CDR2 YYNGEE. The CDR3: CASSLGPSTDTQYF. In DNA form, the CDR3 reads TGTGCCAGCAGCCTCGGTCCTAGCACAGATACGCAGTATTTT.

This clonotype showed up many times. The rearrangement joins TRBV28 to TRBJ2-5; 8 bases fit TRBD2. Germline V gene sequence: CDR1 MDHEN, CDR2 SYDVKM. With 4 bases clipped from V and 1 base from J, the junction kept 8 bases outside the gene matches. The CDR3 is 16 amino acids. The CDR3 coding sequence is TGTGCCAGCAGTTCGGGGGGGGCGGGGTCCCAAGAGACCCAGTACTTC. This translates into CASSSGGAGSQETQYF.

This clonotype was found many times. V and J are TRBV7-3 and TRBJ2-5, with 7 bases identical to TRBD2. This CDR3 contains 14 residues. Germline-derived CDR1 and CDR2 are SGHTA and FQGTGA. J gave up 5 bases and V 2 bases, and 5 bases lay outside the gene matches. Here the CDR3 DNA reads TGTGCCAGCAGCTTAGGCGGGGGTAGTGAGACCCAGTACTTC. It translates to CASSLGGGSETQYF.

The genes are TRBV14 and TRBJ1-2; D not resolved. The CDR3 loop spans 13 amino acids. V lost 0 bases and J 9 bases, leaving 11 bases between the germline ends. The V gene's germline CDR1 is SGHDN and CDR2 FVKESK. The CDR3 spells CASSQDIGLSYTF. The CDR3 DNA is TGTGCCAGCAGCCAAGATATTGGGTTAAGCTACACCTTC.

In its sample, this clonotype was seen many times. The chain combines TRBV5-1 with TRBJ1-1; D is ambiguous. Germline V gene data show CDR1 as SGHRS and CDR2 as YFSETQ. CDR3 length equals 17 residues. Trimming took 3 bases from V and 3 from J, leaving 21 bases between them. In nucleotides, the CDR3 is TGCGCCAGCAGCTCCCCCCCGGGTCGATCCGATTACACTGAAGCTTTCTTT. Its protein product is CASSSPPGRSDYTEAFF.

The sample holds many counts of this clonotype. One end of the junction fails to match germline, which may point to a read error. The CDR3, as DNA: TGTGCCACCAGCAGAGACGGACAGGGGACAAATTCACCCCTCAACTTT. Residues: CATSRDGQGTNSPLNF. The chain employs TRBV15 and TRBJ1-6; 9 bases fit TRBD1. The germline CDR1 and CDR2 sequences are LNHNV and YYDKDF (reference sequence). CDR3 length: 16 residues.

This clonotype has only a few counts. V gene TRBV7-3 combines with J gene TRBJ1-1; 8 positions match TRBD1. The CDR3 length is 15 residues. Germline-derived CDR1 and CDR2 are SGHTA and FQGTGA. The J segment lost 2 bases and the V segment lost 5 bases, leaving 7 bases of the junction unmatched. CDR3 sequence (DNA): TGTGCCAGCAGCCCTGGGGACAGGCGTAACACTGAAGCTTTCTTT. This sequence encodes CASSPGDRRNTEAFF.

This clonotype was seen at least ten times. The CDR3 protein is CASRTMGSMNTEAFF. The CDR3 DNA reads as TGTGCCAGCAGGACAATGGGCAGCATGAACACTGAAGCTTTCTTT. The rearrangement links TRBV12-3 or TRBV12-4 to TRBJ1-1, with unresolved D. The ends were cut back, 6 bases at V and 0 bases at J, with 14 bases in the middle. There are 15 residues in the CDR3.

The sample holds many counts of this clonotype. The V and J genes are TRBV15 and TRBJ1-6; D gene uncertain. The CDR3 runs to 14 residues. V was cut by 10 bases and J by 0 bases, with 10 bases left in between. Per germline, CDR1 LNHNV and CDR2 YYDKDF (reference sequence). This CDR3 is CAIARNSYNSPLHF. Here the CDR3 DNA reads TGTGCCATAGCGCGGAACTCCTATAATTCACCCCTCCACTTT.

This clonotype was detected ten times or more. CDR3 bases: TGCGCCAGCAGATCAGGGAACACTGAAGCTTTCTTT. It encodes CASRSGNTEAFF. The chain employs TRBV5-1 and TRBJ1-1, with no clear D. This CDR3 region has 12 residues. CDR1 is SGHRS and CDR2 is YFSETQ in the germline V gene. The V and J ends lost 5 bases and 1 base respectively, with 6 bases between them.

This clonotype was observed a handful of times. The chain couples TRBV6-2 or TRBV6-3 to TRBJ1-4; no reliable D call. This CDR3 region has 14 residues. Between the trimmed V and J ends, which lost 7 bases and 8 bases, there was a span of 17 bases. CDR1 is MNHEY, CDR2 SVGEGT, per germline. CDR3: CASTGPYRAEKLFF. CDR3 nucleotide sequence: TGTGCCAGCACTGGACCTTACCGTGCCGAAAAACTGTTTTTT.

The chain has TRBV12-3 or TRBV12-4 and TRBJ1-3; D is undetermined. The CDR3 length is 13 residues. V gave up 7 bases and J gave up 2 bases, with 9 bases separating them. CDR3 DNA: TGTGCCAGCATCTCCGGGACTGGAAACACCATATATTTT. It translates to CASISGTGNTIYF.

This clonotype was picked up a small number of times. The chain is built from TRBV10-2 and TRBJ1-1; D is uncertain. The ends were cut back, 6 bases at V and 1 base at J, with 6 bases in the middle. The germline V gene has CDR1 WSHSY and CDR2 SAAADI. The CDR3 runs to 12 residues. CDR3 bases: TGCGCCAGCAGGAACGGGAACACTGAAGCTTTCTTT. Protein product: CASRNGNTEAFF.

The chain has TRBV11-3 and TRBJ2-5; D unclear. Germline CDR1 is SGHNT and CDR2 is YENEEA. The V gene lost 3 bases and the J gene lost 4 bases, with 9 bases spanning the gap. The CDR3 is 13 amino acids. CDR3: CASSFEVGETQYF. Here the CDR3 DNA reads TGTGCCAGCAGCTTTGAGGTAGGAGAGACCCAGTACTTC.

The chain carries TRBV7-2 and TRBJ2-1; D gene unclear. Per germline, CDR1 SGHTA and CDR2 FQGNSA. The CDR3 length is 12 residues. V was clipped by 1 base and J by 9 bases, with 7 bases between them. The CDR3 region is CASSLVYAEQFF. The CDR3 DNA is TGTGCCAGCAGCTTAGTGTATGCTGAGCAGTTCTTC.

This clonotype was seen at least ten times. One end of the junction is discordant with germline, which a read error may explain. The rearrangement links TRBV12-3 or TRBV12-4 to TRBJ1-6; no reliable D call. This CDR3 region has 13 residues. CDR3 in DNA: TGTGCCAGCAGTGGTGGGTTTGATTCACCCCTCAACTTT. Its protein product is CASSGGFDSPLNF.

This clonotype was observed a handful of times. The chain employs TRBV5-6 and TRBJ2-6; the D gene is possibly TRBD1 (5 bases). This CDR3 is built from 17 residues. Trimming pared 4 bases from V and 3 bases from J, leaving 17 bases between. Germline lookup yields CDR1 SGHDT and CDR2 YYEEEE. In nucleotides, the CDR3 is TGTGCCAGCAGCCGCGCGGTTGGTAGGGGTGGGGCCAACGTCCTGACTTTC. This codes for CASSRAVGRGGANVLTF.

This clonotype was counted ten times or more. The genes are TRBV5-5 and TRBJ2-1, with TRBD2 identical over 12 bases. The CDR3 totals 17 residues. The germline CDR1 and CDR2 sequences are SGHKS and YYEKEE (reference sequence). V lost 2 bases, J lost 5 bases, and 8 bases stayed unmatched. Here the CDR3 reads CASSLLAGGPNHNEQFF. The CDR3 DNA reads TGTGCCAGCAGCTTACTAGCGGGGGGTCCCAATCACAATGAGCAGTTCTTC.

This clonotype has more than one count but fewer than ten. A read error is possible here, since a much larger clone lies one base away. The chain joins TRBV5-1 to TRBJ1-1; D may be TRBD1 (5 bases). The germline V gene has CDR1 SGHRS and CDR2 YFSETQ. This CDR3 comprises 13 residues. V was cut by 4 bases and J by 5 bases, with 12 bases left in between. This chain's CDR3 is CASSTGKGTEAFF. CDR3 coding DNA: TGCGCCAGCAGCACGGGAAAGGGGACTGAAGCTTTCTTT.

This clonotype occurred a few times. The chain has TRBV20-1 and TRBJ1-1; a weak D match, TRBD1 (6 bases). The CDR3 loop spans 14 amino acids. The ends were cut back, 3 bases at V and 1 base at J, with 12 bases in the middle. Looked up from germline, CDR1 is DFQATT and CDR2 is SNEGSKA (reference sequence). The CDR3 reads CSASLGGPNTEAFF. CDR3 bases: TGCAGTGCTAGCCTGGGGGGGCCGAACACTGAAGCTTTCTTT.

A few counts support this clonotype. Germline is not matched at one junction end, which may reflect a read error. The rearrangement joins TRBV20-1 to TRBJ1-5, with D hard to call. Germline CDR1 DFQATT, CDR2 SNEGSKA (reference sequence). CDR3 size: 15 residues. The CDR3 is CSATSASGGNQPQNF. The DNA of the CDR3 is TGCAGTGCTACGAGCGCGTCGGGCGGCAATCAGCCCCAGAATTTT.

This clonotype has at least ten counts. V is TRBV5-1 and J is TRBJ2-7; D unclear. This CDR3 spans 15 amino acids. Germline CDR1 is SGHRS and CDR2 is YFSETQ. V shed 2 bases and J shed 2 bases, with 14 bases lying between them. In nucleotides, the CDR3 is TGCGCCAGCAGCTTTAATGACGGAACTCCCTACGAGCAGTACTTC. Amino acid sequence: CASSFNDGTPYEQYF.